The present T cell receptor (beta chain) was sequenced within a study of T cells in localized non-small cell lung cancer. The protocol was immunoSEQ multiplex PCR, while the TCRdb copy is restricted to in-frame clones and leaves out a portion. The repertoire includes a few thousand clones, just over 20% of them detected once, and roughly a fifth sits in the top ten. As for this clone: As yet, its antigen is unknown.

Study-wide results and caveats: As only one tumor region underwent sequencing, heterogeneity remains possible. Adjacent uninvolved lung tissue had the highest T cell clonality, exceeding tumor. An association was observed between higher blood T cell density and longer overall survival. Of the top 100 tumor clones, median approximately 50 were in adjacent lung, some 30 among its top 100.

Source: lung tumor tissue, taken before any cancer treatment. The TCR sequence derives from a male donor aged 60 or older with stage II lung adenocarcinoma.

In DNA form, the CDR3 reads TGTGCCAGCAGCCCGCCGGGACAGGGTGGGGAGACCCAGTACTTC. Amino acids: CASSPPGQGGETQYF. The chain uses TRBV7-5 and TRBJ2-5; the tabulated D call, TRBD1, remains unverified against the DNA. TRBV7-5 is designated a pseudogene. The CDR3 has 15 amino acids.